These 27 T cell receptor beta chains share one sample of origin, sequenced in a study of neurological immune-mediated disorders. Time point meaning: longitudinal time-point 3. TCRdb ran MiXCR on the 5' RACE reads and lists one entry per CDR3 protein. This sample carries fewer than 85,000 distinct CDR3 sequences, about 4% of them seen once, and the ten largest clones take about 5.7%. The sequenced sample was PBMCs. Receptors were obtained from a woman in her sixties with multiple sclerosis.

This clonotype was counted many times. The chain is built from TRBV7-8 and TRBJ2-1, with TRBD1 matching over 8 bases. The CDR3 has 16 amino acids. V shed 5 bases and J 1 base; nucleotides not matched to a gene: 7. Looked up from germline, CDR1 is SGHVS and CDR2 is FQNEAQ. This CDR3 reads CASSDRTGPSYNEQFF. CDR3 bases: TGTGCCAGCAGCGACCGGACAGGGCCTTCCTACAATGAGCAGTTCTTC.

This clonotype was seen repeatedly, ten times or more. The chain carries TRBV12-3 or TRBV12-4 and TRBJ1-1; tentatively, D is TRBD1 (5 bases). This CDR3 is 14 amino acids long. The V end was cut by 3 bases, the J end by 5 bases, with 13 bases between. The DNA for the CDR3 is TGTGCCAGCAGTTTGGCAGGGTCTGGGACTGAAGCTTTCTTT. This gives the protein CASSLAGSGTEAFF.

This clonotype was seen at least ten times. The J gene is TRBJ1-3, the V gene TRBV10-1, with 7 bases identical to TRBD1. CDR3 length: 16 residues. Trimming cost V 2 bases and J 0 bases; bases outside gene matches: 4. CDR1 WNHNN and CDR2 SYGVQD come from the germline V gene (reference sequence). CDR3 region: CASSELTGVSGNTIYF. As DNA, the CDR3 is TGCGCCAGCAGTGAGCTTACAGGGGTCTCTGGAAACACCATATATTTT.

Many counts were recorded for this clonotype. The J gene is TRBJ2-2, the V gene TRBV20-1; D is tentatively TRBD1 or TRBD2 (5 bases each). This CDR3 contains 14 residues. V lost 6 bases to trimming and J lost 1 base, with 12 bases between them. CDR1 is DFQATT and CDR2 is SNEGSKA in the germline V gene (reference sequence). CDR3 amino acids: CSARTGLNTGELFF. CDR3 coding DNA: TGCAGTGCACGGACGGGGCTGAACACCGGGGAGCTGTTTTTT.

This clonotype has at least ten counts. V gene TRBV5-1 combines with J gene TRBJ2-1, with 12 nucleotides matching TRBD2. CDR1 and CDR2 (germline): SGHRS, YFSETQ. The ends lost 0 bases at V and 4 bases at J; junction bases unmatched: 2. The CDR3 is 16 residues long. Here the CDR3 reads CASSLASGGAYNEQFF. In nucleotides, the CDR3 is TGCGCCAGCAGCTTGGCTAGCGGGGGGGCTTACAATGAGCAGTTCTTC.

The chain combines TRBV18 with TRBJ2-5; D call uncertain. This CDR3 contains 13 residues. Trimming took 6 bases from V and 5 from J, leaving 13 bases between them. Germline V lookup: CDR1 KGHSH, CDR2 LQKENI. The CDR3 loop reads CASSTGSLETQYF. The CDR3 DNA reads TGTGCCAGCTCCACGGGCAGCTTGGAGACCCAGTACTTC.

In this sample, this clonotype turned up many times. The chain combines TRBV20-1 with TRBJ1-2; tentative D call: TRBD1 (5 bases). Germline assignment: CDR1 DFQATT and CDR2 SNEGSKA (reference sequence). V dropped 3 bases and J dropped 3 bases, with 8 bases sitting between them. This CDR3 has 12 residues. CDR3 DNA: TGCAGTGCTAGTGGGGGGGACTATGGCTACACCTTC. It specifies CSASGGDYGYTF.

This clonotype was seen at least ten times. The CDR3 protein is CASSLVLGGTYEQYF. CDR3 in DNA: TGTGCCAGCAGCTTAGTGTTAGGGGGGACCTACGAGCAGTACTTC. V usage is TRBV7-8 and J usage is TRBJ2-7; the D call may be TRBD1 or TRBD2 (6 bases each). In germline, CDR1 is SGHVS, CDR2 FQNEAQ. The CDR3 covers 15 residues. V was clipped by 1 base and J by 2 bases, with 12 bases between them.

Many counts were recorded for this clonotype. The chain carries TRBV5-1 and TRBJ1-2, with TRBD1 matching 8 bases. The J segment lost 8 bases and the V segment lost 4 bases, leaving 7 bases of the junction unmatched. Germline loops: CDR1 SGHRS, CDR2 YFSETQ. There are 13 residues in the CDR3. The CDR3 loop is CASSDGQGIGYTF. The DNA for the CDR3 is TGCGCCAGCAGCGACGGACAGGGTATCGGCTACACCTTC.

This clonotype appeared many times. The chain has TRBV7-9 and TRBJ1-2; D uncertain. V lost 6 bases to trimming and J lost 8 bases, with 13 bases between them. This CDR3 has 12 amino acids. Germline CDR1 is SEHNR and CDR2 is FQNEAQ (reference sequence). CDR3 loop: CASRLGSGGYTF. The CDR3 bases are TGTGCCAGCAGACTGGGGTCGGGGGGCTACACCTTC. The whole variable domain, filled in from reference TRBV7-9 and TRBJ1-2, reads DTGVSQNPRHKITKRGQNVTFRCDPISEHNRLYWYRQTLGQGPEFLTYFQNEAQLEKSRLLSDRFSAERPKGSFSTLEIQRTEQGDSAMYLCASRLGSGGYTFGSGTRLTVV.

This clonotype occurred many times. The V call is TRBV5-1, the J call TRBJ2-2; D remains unclear. There are 14 residues in the CDR3. Germline lookup yields CDR1 SGHRS and CDR2 YFSETQ. Between the trimmed V and J ends, which lost 3 bases and 3 bases, there was a span of 9 bases. CDR3 nucleotides: TGCGCCAGCAGCTCCCGACCGGACACCGGGGAGCTGTTTTTT. Its protein is CASSSRPDTGELFF.

This chain uses TRBV7-9 with TRBJ2-5, with 8 positions matching TRBD2. The V gene end was trimmed by 8 bases and the J gene end by 5 bases; junction bases not matched to a gene: 7. This CDR3 is 13 amino acids long. Germline V gene sequence: CDR1 SEHNR, CDR2 FQNEAQ (reference sequence). DNA of the CDR3: TGTGCCAGCCTCGGGGGGGCCGGTGAGACCCAGTACTTC. Translation gives CASLGGAGETQYF.

In its sample, this clonotype was seen many times. The chain couples TRBV20-1 to TRBJ2-5; 10 positions agree with TRBD2. CDR3 length equals 14 residues. V lost 6 bases, J lost 1 base, and 5 bases stayed unmatched. The germline V gene encodes CDR1 DFQATT and CDR2 SNEGSKA (reference sequence). This CDR3 is CSAKLAGTQETQYF. CDR3 sequence (DNA): TGCAGTGCAAAACTAGCGGGGACCCAAGAGACCCAGTACTTC.

This clonotype was seen ten or more times. The V call is TRBV7-9, the J call TRBJ1-4; unclear D gene. V lost 5 bases and J 0 bases, leaving 19 bases between the germline ends. Germline V CDR1 and CDR2: SEHNR, FQNEAQ (reference sequence). The CDR3 spans 18 residues. CDR3 in DNA: TGTGCCAGCAGCAGGGCCCCGGGCGGCTTAACAACTAATGAAAAACTGTTTTTT. It encodes CASSRAPGGLTTNEKLFF.

This clonotype was found many times. This chain joins TRBV23-1 and TRBJ1-5; TRBD1 matches 7 bases. TRBV23-1 is annotated as an ORF whose role is uncertain. J was trimmed by 5 bases and V by 2 bases; bases with no gene match: 18. This CDR3 has 19 amino acids. The CDR3 DNA reads as TGCGCCAGCAGTCAAGCAGGGGGGGGGAGCCGACGGCGCCATCAGCCCCAGCATTTT. Translation: CASSQAGGGSRRRHQPQHF.

This clonotype showed up many times. The chain links TRBV12-3 or TRBV12-4 to TRBJ2-1, with D possibly TRBD2 on 5 matching bases. V lost 7 bases and J 0 bases, leaving 13 bases between the germline ends. The CDR3 is 15 residues long. The CDR3 region has the DNA TGTGCCAGCACCCAGCCGGGGAGCTCCTACAATGAGCAGTTCTTC. This translates into CASTQPGSSYNEQFF.

This clonotype was detected many times. The chain carries TRBV20-1 and TRBJ2-5; D call uncertain. The V gene's germline CDR1 is DFQATT and CDR2 SNEGSKA (reference sequence). Trimming shortened V by 3 bases and J by 2 bases, and 4 bases separated the two germline ends. This CDR3 has 11 residues. CDR3 in amino acids: CSARGQETQYF. The DNA for the CDR3 is TGCAGTGCTAGGGGGCAAGAGACCCAGTACTTC.

In its sample, this clonotype was seen many times. CDR3 sequence (DNA): TGTGCCAGCAGTTTGATCGGGGGAGTAGGGGAAAAACTGTTTTTT. The encoded protein is CASSLIGGVGEKLFF. The chain uses TRBV28 and TRBJ1-4, with D possibly matching TRBD1 (5 bases). Trimming left V 3 bases short and J 8 bases short, with 16 bases between. This CDR3 has 15 amino acids. Germline V CDR1 and CDR2: MDHEN, SYDVKM.

This clonotype was detected many times. In DNA, the CDR3 is TGCGCCAGCAGCCGCTCGGACAGGGGTTTCAACAATGAGCAGTTCTTC. Translated, it gives CASSRSDRGFNNEQFF. The J gene is TRBJ2-1, the V gene TRBV4-1; 9 nucleotides match TRBD1. V lost 4 bases, J lost 5 bases, and 9 bases stayed unmatched. The CDR3 sequence is 16 residues long. The germline V gene encodes CDR1 MGHRA and CDR2 YSYEKL.

Ten or more counts support this clonotype. The CDR3 DNA follows: TGTGCCAGCAGTGTCACTAGCGGGGGGCAGGGTGAGCAGTTCTTC. It translates to CASSVTSGGQGEQFF. The chain recombines TRBV12-3 or TRBV12-4 with TRBJ2-1; 12 bases line up with TRBD2. The ends lost 5 bases at V and 9 bases at J; junction bases unmatched: 8. The CDR3 is 15 amino acids.

Ten or more counts support this clonotype. The CDR3 sequence: CSARDRLAGGSKNIQYF. Here the CDR3 DNA reads TGCAGTGCTAGAGATAGGCTAGCGGGGGGATCCAAAAACATTCAGTACTTC. V gene TRBV20-1 combines with J gene TRBJ2-4, with 11 bases fitting TRBD2. Germline V gene data show CDR1 as DFQATT and CDR2 as SNEGSKA (reference sequence). The CDR3 runs to 17 residues. After removal of 0 bases from V and 2 bases from J, the junction contained 6 bases not matched to a gene.

This clonotype has at least ten counts. The CDR3 region has the DNA TGTGCCAGCAATTCGGGACTGGCCTCCTACGAGCAGTACTTC. Its translation is CASNSGLASYEQYF. V gene TRBV12-3 or TRBV12-4 combines with J gene TRBJ2-7, with a possible D match to TRBD2 (6 bases). Trimming cost V 7 bases and J 0 bases, with 13 bases left between them. The CDR3 extends over 14 amino acids.

This clonotype was counted at least ten times. The V gene is TRBV5-1, the J gene TRBJ2-1; D is unresolved. V gave up 0 bases and J gave up 7 bases, with 8 bases separating them. This CDR3 contains 13 residues. Germline values: CDR1 SGHRS, CDR2 YFSETQ. The CDR3 sequence is CASSLESANEQFF. The DNA for the CDR3 is TGCGCCAGCAGCTTGGAGTCCGCAAATGAGCAGTTCTTC.

This clonotype showed up many times. This chain connects TRBV28 to TRBJ2-5; 11 bases are a match to TRBD1. Germline CDR1 MDHEN, CDR2 SYDVKM. CDR3 length: 15 amino acids. Trimming removed 6 bases from V and 4 bases from J; junction bases left unmatched: 7. This CDR3 is CASRYTGTGGETQYF. The CDR3 nucleotides read TGTGCCAGCAGGTACACCGGGACAGGGGGAGAGACCCAGTACTTC.

This clonotype was counted many times. This chain links TRBV10-3 with TRBJ2-7; TRBD1 agrees at 8 bases. Trimming at V came to 7 bases and at J to 1 base, leaving 12 bases not matched to a gene. Looked up from germline, CDR1 is ENHRY and CDR2 is SYGVKD. The CDR3 is 16 residues long. CDR3 loop: CAITPSWTGFSYEQYF. Here the CDR3 DNA reads TGTGCCATCACGCCCAGTTGGACAGGGTTTTCCTACGAGCAGTACTTC.

This clonotype was seen ten or more times. This chain joins TRBV20-1 and TRBJ2-2; D gene uncertain. Germline loops: CDR1 DFQATT, CDR2 SNEGSKA (reference sequence). The V end was cut by 6 bases, the J end by 0 bases, with 8 bases between. The CDR3 is 13 residues long. CDR3 region: CSAAPANTGELFF. In nucleotides, the CDR3 is TGCAGTGCCGCCCCTGCGAACACCGGGGAGCTGTTTTTT.

This clonotype showed up many times. The chain recombines TRBV9 with TRBJ2-1, with 7 bases that match TRBD2. V gave up 4 bases and J gave up 6 bases; unmatched junction bases: 7. Looked up from germline, CDR1 is SGDLS and CDR2 is YYNGEE. This CDR3 has 14 amino acids. The CDR3 nucleotides read TGTGCCAGCAGCCTGGGACTAACACCCAATGAGCAGTTCTTC. It yields the protein CASSLGLTPNEQFF.